Each of the 32 T cell receptor beta chains below was sequenced from the same sample in a study of cytomegalovirus exposure and HLA in healthy donors. This table comes from immunoSEQ multiplex PCR, and its TCRdb copy is limited to in-frame clones, with some not included. The profile shows roughly 77,000 clones, 95% of them singletons. Specimen: PBMCs. These receptors all stem from a woman aged 18-29 years in good health and CMV-seronegative.

The chain combines TRBV7-2 with TRBJ2-5, with D possibly matching TRBD1 (5 bases). This CDR3 contains 13 residues. V was clipped by 1 base and J by 8 bases, with 11 bases between them. From germline, CDR1 is SGHTA and CDR2 FQGNSA. Here the CDR3 reads CASSLDGQGTQYF. CDR3 DNA: TGTGCCAGCAGCTTAGATGGGCAGGGTACCCAGTACTTC. The variable domain in full, completed from reference TRBV7-2 and TRBJ2-5, reads GAGVSQSPSNKVTEKGKDVELRCDPISGHTALYWYRQSLGQGLEFLIYFQGNSAPDKSGLPSDRFSAERTGGSVSTLTIQRTQQEDSAVYLCASSLDGQGTQYFGPGTRLLVL.

The chain links TRBV4-1 to TRBJ2-5; TRBD2 matches 9 bases. The junction had 9 bases not matched to a gene; V was cut back by 4 bases and J by 0 bases. The CDR3 runs to 17 residues. In germline, CDR1 is MGHRA, CDR2 YSYEKL. The CDR3 protein is CASSPGLARSYQETQYF. The CDR3 nucleotides are TGCGCCAGCAGCCCGGGACTAGCCCGGTCGTACCAAGAGACCCAGTACTTC.

The rearrangement links TRBV6-1 to TRBJ2-1, with a possible D match to TRBD2 (6 bases). Germline CDR1 and CDR2: MNHNS and SASEGT. Trimming pared 5 bases from V and 15 bases from J, leaving 26 bases between. This CDR3 region has 15 residues. CDR3 in amino acids: CASSHPRGSLYWLFF. CDR3 sequence (DNA): TGTGCCAGCAGTCACCCCCGGGGGAGCCTATACTGGCTGTTCTTC.

This clone came up once. The V and J genes are TRBV28 and TRBJ2-1; TRBD2 aligns across 8 bases. Germline V gives CDR1 MDHEN, CDR2 SYDVKM. The CDR3 contains 14 residues. V dropped 8 bases and J dropped 1; count of bases not matched to a gene: 4. CDR3 DNA sequence: TGTGCCAGCGGGCCGGGGGGGTCCTACAATGAGCAGTTCTTC. It yields the protein CASGPGGSYNEQFF.

The genes are TRBV4-1 and TRBJ1-5; D is perhaps TRBD1 (6 bases). The CDR3 totals 16 residues. Germline values: CDR1 MGHRA, CDR2 YSYEKL. The ends were cut back, 4 bases at V and 5 bases at J, with 18 bases in the middle. CDR3 nucleotides: TGCGCCAGCAGCCCCTTACAGGGTCTGAAAGATCAGCCCCAGCATTTT. This sequence encodes CASSPLQGLKDQPQHF.

Only a few counts were recorded for this clone. This chain links TRBV5-1 with TRBJ2-7, with 7 bases identical to TRBD1. CDR3 length: 14 residues. CDR1 SGHRS and CDR2 YFSETQ come from the germline V gene. The V segment lost 4 bases and the J segment 4 bases; nucleotides outside the gene matches: 8. DNA for the CDR3: TGCGCCAGCAGCGTCGGGACAGCGGCTTACGAGCAGTACTTC. Amino acid sequence: CASSVGTAAYEQYF.

V is TRBV7-9 and J is TRBJ2-1; 12 bases are shared with TRBD2. V trimming: 5 bases; J trimming: 10 bases; junction bases outside the gene matches: 3. The germline CDR1 and CDR2 sequences are SEHNR and FQNEAQ (reference sequence). CDR3 size: 13 residues. CDR3 region: CASSSGTSGEQFF. DNA of the CDR3: TGTGCCAGCAGCAGCGGGACTAGCGGGGAGCAGTTCTTC.

This clone appeared once. The V and J genes are TRBV2 and TRBJ2-7, with 7 positions matching TRBD1. Germline V gene lookup returns CDR1 SNHLY and CDR2 FYNNEI. V trimming: 8 bases; J trimming: 2 bases; junction bases outside the gene matches: 6. The CDR3 is 13 residues long. CDR3 in amino acids: CASSRDRAYEQYF. The CDR3, as DNA: TGTGCCAGCTCCCGGGACAGAGCCTACGAGCAGTACTTC.

The chain links TRBV4-1 to TRBJ2-1; 12 bases line up with TRBD2. V lost 2 bases, J lost 7 bases, and 18 bases stayed unmatched. This CDR3 contains 20 residues. The germline gives CDR1 MGHRA, CDR2 YSYEKL. CDR3 loop: CASSQPGLAGPRHHRNEQFF. The DNA for the CDR3 is TGCGCCAGCAGCCAACCGGGACTAGCGGGCCCCCGTCATCATAGGAATGAGCAGTTCTTC.

The chain couples TRBV18 to TRBJ1-1, with D uncertain. The CDR3 is 14 residues long. The germline gives CDR1 KGHSH, CDR2 LQKENI. Trimming cost V 2 bases and J 0 bases, with 7 bases left between them. The CDR3 is CASSPREMNTEAFF. The CDR3 bases are TGTGCCAGCTCACCAAGGGAGATGAACACTGAAGCTTTCTTT.

The chain is built from TRBV6-4 and TRBJ2-5, with D possibly being TRBD1 (5 bases). The germline V gene has CDR1 MRHNA and CDR2 SNTAGT. Trimming removed 7 bases from V and 5 bases from J, with 20 bases in between. The CDR3 sequence is 15 residues long. CDR3 residues: CASKPTGTPGETQYF. CDR3 bases: TGTGCCAGCAAACCCACAGGAACCCCCGGGGAGACCCAGTACTTC.

V is TRBV19 and J is TRBJ2-4; possibly TRBD2 for D (6 bases). This CDR3 has 14 residues. V was cut by 5 bases and J by 11 bases, with 19 bases left in between. CDR1 LNHDA and CDR2 SQIVND come from the germline V gene (reference sequence). CDR3 residues: CASSHGQAVAVQYF. In DNA, the CDR3 is TGTGCCAGTAGTCATGGTCAGGCTGTAGCGGTTCAGTACTTC. The full variable domain, rest sourced from reference TRBV19 and TRBJ2-4, is DGGITQSPKYLFRKEGQNVTLSCEQNLNHDAMYWYRQDPGQGLRLIYYSQIVNDFQKGDIAEGYSVSREKKESFPLTVTSAQKNPTAFYLCASSHGQAVAVQYFGAGTRLSVL.

The J gene is TRBJ2-3, the V gene TRBV4-3; 11 nucleotides match TRBD2. The CDR3 contains 17 residues. Germline trimming cut 1 base from V and 2 bases from J; bases unmatched to any gene: 5. Germline loops: CDR1 LGHNA, CDR2 YSLEER. The CDR3 DNA follows: TGCGCCAGCAGCCAAGGTTCGACTAGCGGGGCCACAGATACGCAGTATTTT. Translated, it gives CASSQGSTSGATDTQYF.

This clone was recorded only once. V and J are TRBV6-1 and TRBJ2-7, with TRBD2 as a possible D gene (5 bases). Germline V gene lookup returns CDR1 MNHNS and CDR2 SASEGT. The CDR3 has 13 residues. With 0 bases removed from V and 7 bases from J, the gap between germline ends came to 10 bases. CDR3 in amino acids: CASSEASGGEQYF. CDR3 nucleotides: TGTGCCAGCAGTGAAGCATCGGGCGGGGAGCAGTACTTC.

The rearrangement joins TRBV6-1 to TRBJ2-2; 9 bases line up with TRBD1. V trimming: 5 bases; J trimming: 5 bases; junction bases outside the gene matches: 6. In germline, CDR1 is MNHNS, CDR2 SASEGT. This CDR3 is 15 amino acids long. The CDR3 sequence: CASSRTGGGTGELFF. CDR3 nucleotides: TGTGCCAGCAGTCGAACAGGGGGCGGAACCGGGGAGCTGTTTTTT.

This rearrangement joins TRBV2 to TRBJ1-4; weak D call: TRBD1 (6 bases). Germline CDR1 is SNHLY and CDR2 is FYNNEI. The CDR3 length is 15 residues. The V gene lost 1 base and the J gene lost 6 bases, with 12 bases spanning the gap. CDR3 nucleotides: TGTGCCAGCAGTGAAGGGCGGCAGGGGTATGAAAAACTGTTTTTT. The encoded protein is CASSEGRQGYEKLFF.

In this sample, this clone turned up a few times. V is TRBV6-4 and J is TRBJ2-1; 10 positions agree with TRBD2. The J segment lost 5 bases and the V segment lost 8 bases, leaving 9 bases of the junction unmatched. Germline V gene lookup returns CDR1 MRHNA and CDR2 SNTAGT. This CDR3 has 15 residues. Here the CDR3 reads CASSEGLAGDNEQFF. CDR3 coding DNA: TGTGCCAGCTCTGAGGGGCTAGCGGGGGACAATGAGCAGTTCTTC.

The V and J genes are TRBV11-2 and TRBJ1-3; D not resolved. The germline V gene encodes CDR1 SGHAT and CDR2 FQNNGV. This CDR3 is built from 15 residues. V lost 5 bases and J lost 0, with 11 bases in between. CDR3 in amino acids: CASSQEQSSGNTIYF. The CDR3 nucleotides read TGTGCCAGCAGCCAAGAACAGAGCTCTGGAAACACCATATATTTT.

The chain carries TRBV19 and TRBJ2-3, with TRBD2 as a possible D gene (7 bases). The V end lost 3 bases, the J end lost 4 bases, and 17 bases lay between the germline ends. The germline V gene encodes CDR1 LNHDA and CDR2 SQIVND (reference sequence). The CDR3 has 16 amino acids. CDR3 region: CASSMTWGGPSDTQYF. The CDR3 coding sequence is TGTGCCAGTAGTATGACTTGGGGGGGCCCTTCAGATACGCAGTATTTT.

The gene calls are TRBV7-9 and TRBJ2-3; 9 bases are shared with TRBD2. Germline-derived CDR1 and CDR2 are SEHNR and FQNEAQ (reference sequence). Trimming took 1 base from V and 3 from J; bases not matched to a gene: 11. The CDR3 consists of 18 residues. As DNA, the CDR3 is TGTGCCAGCAGCTTAGTAAGAGGGGCGGGGGGGAAGACAGATACGCAGTATTTT. It yields the protein CASSLVRGAGGKTDTQYF.

The V call is TRBV7-9, the J call TRBJ2-1; D remains unclear. The germline gives CDR1 SEHNR, CDR2 FQNEAQ (reference sequence). There are 12 residues in the CDR3. V was cut by 0 bases and J by 7 bases, with 4 bases left in between. The CDR3 nucleotides are TGTGCCAGCAGCTTAGCGGAGAATGAGCAGTTCTTC. Protein product: CASSLAENEQFF.

The chain recombines TRBV28 with TRBJ1-1; D uncertain. The CDR3 sequence is 12 residues long. With 5 bases removed from V and 0 bases from J, the gap between germline ends came to 4 bases. The germline gives CDR1 MDHEN, CDR2 SYDVKM. CDR3 amino acids: CASSVMNTEAFF. CDR3 nucleotide sequence: TGTGCCAGCAGTGTTATGAACACTGAAGCTTTCTTT.

V usage is TRBV19 and J usage is TRBJ2-5, with 7 bases aligning to TRBD2. This CDR3 has 14 amino acids. Looked up from germline, CDR1 is LNHDA and CDR2 is SQIVND (reference sequence). V was clipped by 5 bases and J by 3 bases; unmatched bases: 6. CDR3 sequence reads: CASSHISGEETQYF. In DNA form, the CDR3 reads TGTGCCAGTAGTCATATAAGCGGGGAAGAGACCCAGTACTTC.

This sequence joins TRBV5-1 and TRBJ2-5; 14 positions match TRBD2. Per germline, CDR1 SGHRS and CDR2 YFSETQ. This CDR3 has 15 amino acids. J lost 7 bases, V lost 4 bases, and 6 bases had no gene match. Here the CDR3 reads CASSTTSGGAGTQYF. CDR3 nucleotides: TGCGCCAGCAGCACGACTAGCGGGGGGGCCGGGACCCAGTACTTC.

The chain uses TRBV9 and TRBJ2-7, with 9 bases matching TRBD2. Germline trimming cut 4 bases from V and 6 bases from J; bases unmatched to any gene: 11. Per germline, CDR1 SGDLS and CDR2 YYNGEE. The CDR3 consists of 15 residues. The CDR3 here is CASSPLPSGVGEQYF. The CDR3 nucleotides are TGTGCCAGCAGCCCTCTCCCTAGCGGGGTTGGCGAGCAGTACTTC.

The chain is built from TRBV7-2 and TRBJ2-1; tentatively, D is TRBD2 (6 bases). The germline V gene encodes CDR1 SGHTA and CDR2 FQGNSA. The CDR3 covers 16 residues. The ends were cut back, 0 bases at V and 5 bases at J, with 14 bases in the middle. As DNA, the CDR3 is TGTGCCAGCAGCTTAGCGGGTGGGGGGAACAACAATGAGCAGTTCTTC. Translating gives CASSLAGGGNNNEQFF.

The chain carries TRBV7-6 and TRBJ2-2, with 7 nucleotides matching TRBD2. This CDR3 spans 16 amino acids. J gave up 7 bases and V 1 base, and 9 bases lay outside the gene matches. In germline, CDR1 is SGHVS, CDR2 FNYEAQ. CDR3 residues: CASSLVVGGPGGELFF. The CDR3 DNA follows: TGTGCCAGCAGCTTAGTCGTGGGAGGGCCCGGCGGGGAGCTGTTTTTT.

About this clone itself: The CDR3 ends on some other residue instead of the conserved phenylalanine or tryptophan, so this is likely a read error. The genes are TRBV25-1 and TRBJ2-7, with 9 bases fitting TRBD1. Germline CDR1 and CDR2: MGHDK and SYGVNS. This CDR3 is 15 amino acids long. J was trimmed by 5 bases and V by 4 bases; bases with no gene match: 9. The CDR3: CASSVIRDRANEQYL. CDR3 nucleotide sequence: TGTGCCAGCAGTGTAATCCGGGACAGGGCTAACGAGCAGTACCTC.

The gene calls are TRBV6-6 and TRBJ2-6; D uncertain. V lost 6 bases, J lost 2 bases, and 11 bases lay in between. The CDR3 covers 15 residues. The germline V gene has CDR1 MNHNY and CDR2 SVGAGI (reference sequence). The CDR3 nucleotides are TGTGCCAGCAGCTCCGAGGCCGCTGGGGCCAACGTCCTGACTTTC. Translated: CASSSEAAGANVLTF.

The chain employs TRBV5-1 and TRBJ2-7, with a tentative D call TRBD2 (5 bases). The CDR3 has 14 residues. V lost 4 bases to trimming and J lost 2 bases, with 13 bases between them. Germline V lookup: CDR1 SGHRS, CDR2 YFSETQ. CDR3 DNA sequence: TGCGCCAGCAGCCATACGGGAACCACCTACGAGCAGTACTTC. Its protein is CASSHTGTTYEQYF.

J is TRBJ1-6 and V is TRBV18, with 11 nucleotides matching TRBD1. CDR3 length equals 15 residues. J gave up 6 bases and V 3 bases, and 1 base lay outside the gene matches. Germline CDR1 is KGHSH and CDR2 is LQKENI. The DNA of the CDR3 is TGTGCCAGCTCACCGGGGACAGGGGGTAATTCACCCCTCCACTTT. Protein: CASSPGTGGNSPLHF.

The V gene is TRBV28, the J gene TRBJ1-2, with 8 nucleotides matching TRBD1. Germline trimming cut 5 bases from V and 4 bases from J; bases unmatched to any gene: 9. Germline values: CDR1 MDHEN, CDR2 SYDVKM. The CDR3 covers 15 residues. DNA for the CDR3: TGTGCCAGCAGTCCACGCAGGGGGCGCGTCTATGGCTACACCTTC. Protein sequence: CASSPRRGRVYGYTF.